This T cell receptor (beta chain) comes out of a study of T cell repertoires in cytomegalovirus infection. Study context: Public TCR beta signatures were indicative of both CMV infection and a matching HLA type. Study-wide results and caveats: What dominated the ex vivo response were HLA-C-restricted CMV-specific TCR beta clonotypes. Of the TCR beta families, the public ones yielded a cumulative frequency that identified carriers of CMV plus the relevant HLA.

V gave up 3 bases and J gave up 6 bases, with 11 bases separating them. The CDR3 totals 14 residues. Germline CDR1 SGHVS, CDR2 FNYEAQ. A remark on this clonotype: Antigen unknown.

TCRdb re-called the reads through MiXCR, storing one row per CDR3 protein. The sample has about 740,000 distinct CDR3 sequences, less than 40% seen once; the top ten hold about 2.8%. Sample: PBMCs. The chain has TRBV7-6 and TRBJ2-2; no firm D call. The receptor was isolated from a human donor in good health (CMV status not recorded). Some clones in this sample may be carry-over from other donors' samples. The CDR3 sequence is CASSFPSASGELFF. The CDR3 DNA reads TGTGCCAGCAGCTTTCCCTCAGCGTCCGGGGAGCTGTTTTTT.